This TCR beta chain was obtained from a study of OX40 agonist ivuxolimab in advanced cancers. The wider study: Enrollees could have had prior anti-PD-1, anti-PD-L1 or anti-CTLA-4 therapy, which about 42% had received. Notes on the study in general: CD4+ and CD8+ blood T cells expanded clonally by week 6 at 0.1 to 3.0 mg/kg. Average numbers of expanded clones were greater in CD8+ T cells than in CD4+.

TCRdb's copy holds only in-frame clones and misses some; the assay was immunoSEQ multiplex PCR. This sample has almost 65,000 clones; roughly 84% occur once, and the top ten carry less than 0.9%. Anyone with autoimmune disease history or systemic immunosuppression was excluded. With respect to this clone: What it binds is not known.

This receptor was obtained from an adult with an advanced solid tumor such as melanoma, head and neck, liver or kidney cancer. The source was CD4+ or CD8+ T cells sorted from blood, collected in a trial of the OX40 agonist ivuxolimab.

The CDR3 DNA reads as TGTGCCAGTAGATCACTCGAGGGGTCCTATGGCTACACCTTC. Protein product: CASRSLEGSYGYTF. The V call is TRBV19, the J call TRBJ1-2; maybe TRBD1 (5 bases). V was cut by 6 bases and J by 4 bases, with 15 bases left in between. The CDR3 spans 14 residues. In germline, CDR1 is LNHDA, CDR2 SQIVND (reference sequence).